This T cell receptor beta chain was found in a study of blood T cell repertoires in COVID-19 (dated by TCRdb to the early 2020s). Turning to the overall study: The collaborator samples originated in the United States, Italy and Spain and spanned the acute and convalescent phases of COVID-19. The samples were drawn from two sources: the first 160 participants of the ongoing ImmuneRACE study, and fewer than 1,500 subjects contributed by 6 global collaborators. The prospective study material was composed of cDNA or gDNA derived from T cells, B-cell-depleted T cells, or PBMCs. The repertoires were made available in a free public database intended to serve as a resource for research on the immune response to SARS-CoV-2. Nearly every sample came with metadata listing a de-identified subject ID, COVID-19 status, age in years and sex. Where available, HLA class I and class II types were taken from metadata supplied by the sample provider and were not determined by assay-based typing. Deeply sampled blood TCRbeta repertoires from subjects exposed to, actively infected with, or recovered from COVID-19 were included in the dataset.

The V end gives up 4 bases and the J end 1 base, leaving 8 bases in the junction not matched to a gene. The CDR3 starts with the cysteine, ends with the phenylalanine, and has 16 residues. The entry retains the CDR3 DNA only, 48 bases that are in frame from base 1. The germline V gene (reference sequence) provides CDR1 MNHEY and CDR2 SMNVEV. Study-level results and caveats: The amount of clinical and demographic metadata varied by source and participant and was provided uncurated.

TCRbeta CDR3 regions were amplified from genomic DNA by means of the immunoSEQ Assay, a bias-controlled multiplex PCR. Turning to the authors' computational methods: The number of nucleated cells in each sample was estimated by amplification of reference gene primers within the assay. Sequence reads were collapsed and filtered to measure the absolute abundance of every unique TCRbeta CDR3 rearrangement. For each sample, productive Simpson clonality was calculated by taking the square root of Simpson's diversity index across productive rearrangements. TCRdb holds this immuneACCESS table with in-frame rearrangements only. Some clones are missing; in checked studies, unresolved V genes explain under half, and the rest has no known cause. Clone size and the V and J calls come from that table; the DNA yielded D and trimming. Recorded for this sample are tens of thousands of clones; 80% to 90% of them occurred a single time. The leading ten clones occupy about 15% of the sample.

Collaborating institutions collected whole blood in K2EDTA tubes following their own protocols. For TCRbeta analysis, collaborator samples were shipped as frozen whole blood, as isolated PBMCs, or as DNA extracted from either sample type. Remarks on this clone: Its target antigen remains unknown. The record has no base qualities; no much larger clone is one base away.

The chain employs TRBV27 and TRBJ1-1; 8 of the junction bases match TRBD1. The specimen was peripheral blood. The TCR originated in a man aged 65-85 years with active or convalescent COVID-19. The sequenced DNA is TGTGCCAGCAGTTCGCGGACAGGGTGGAGGAACACTGAAGCTTTCTTT. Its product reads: CASSSRTGWRNTEAFF.